This TCR beta chain was captured in a study of blood T cell repertoires in COVID-19. About the study: Samples of COVID-19 (acute and convalescent) were obtained from the United States, Italy and Spain. In each case, the material was cDNA or gDNA derived from T cells, B-cell-depleted T cells, or PBMCs.

Patients at the Seattle site were enrolled during active infection and followed longitudinally. Per the original methods: Estimation of nucleated cell counts relied on the amplification of reference gene primers. Some clones are missing from TCRdb's copy, which holds only in-frame ones; the method was immunoSEQ multiplex PCR. The DNA gave D and trimming, while V, J and clone size come from that table. The sample holds 300,000 to 400,000 clones, 87% seen once. The sequence came from a man aged 25 to 45 with COVID-19, enrolled during active disease. The sequencing input was peripheral blood.

The CDR3 sequence: CASSSTGTGIWKGYTF. The CDR3 DNA reads TGTGCCAGCAGCTCAACCGGGACAGGGATTTGGAAGGGCTACACCTTC. The rearrangement links TRBV7-2 to TRBJ1-2; 9 bases are shared with TRBD1. V lost 4 bases, J lost 8 bases, and 14 bases stayed unmatched. CDR1 SGHTA and CDR2 FQGNSA come from the germline V gene. The CDR3 has 16 residues.